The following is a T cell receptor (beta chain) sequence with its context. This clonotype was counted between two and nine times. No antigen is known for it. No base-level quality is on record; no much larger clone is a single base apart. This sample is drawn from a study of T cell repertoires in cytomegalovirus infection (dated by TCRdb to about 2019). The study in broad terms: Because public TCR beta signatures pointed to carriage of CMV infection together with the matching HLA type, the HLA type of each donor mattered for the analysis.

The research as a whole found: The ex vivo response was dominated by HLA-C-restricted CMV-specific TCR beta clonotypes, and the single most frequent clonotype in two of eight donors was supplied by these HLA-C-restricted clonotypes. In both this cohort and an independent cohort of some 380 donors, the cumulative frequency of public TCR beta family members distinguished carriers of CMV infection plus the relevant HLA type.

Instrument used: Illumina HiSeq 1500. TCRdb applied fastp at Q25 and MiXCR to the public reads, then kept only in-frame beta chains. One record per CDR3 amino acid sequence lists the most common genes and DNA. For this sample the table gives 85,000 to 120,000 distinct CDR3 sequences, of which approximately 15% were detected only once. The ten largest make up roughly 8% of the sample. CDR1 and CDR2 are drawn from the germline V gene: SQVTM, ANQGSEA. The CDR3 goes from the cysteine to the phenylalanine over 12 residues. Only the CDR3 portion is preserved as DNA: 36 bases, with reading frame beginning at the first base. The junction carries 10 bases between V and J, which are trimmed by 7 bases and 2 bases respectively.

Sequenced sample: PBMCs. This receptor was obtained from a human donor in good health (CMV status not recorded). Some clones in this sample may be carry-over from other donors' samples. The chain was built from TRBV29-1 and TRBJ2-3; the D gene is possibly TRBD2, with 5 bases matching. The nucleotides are TGCAGCGCAAACGACTACACAGATACGCAGTATTTT. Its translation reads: CSANDYTDTQYF.